The 18 T cell receptor beta chains below were found in one sample sequenced in a study of cytomegalovirus exposure and HLA in healthy donors. Amplification used 60 Vbeta primers and 13 Jbeta primers. The method was immunoSEQ multiplex PCR; TCRdb's version includes in-frame clones alone and lacks a portion of them. The data show about 80,000 clones, around 73% seen once. The sample taken for sequencing was PBMCs. These receptors all stem from a man over 45 in good health and CMV-seronegative.

The chain recombines TRBV5-4 with TRBJ2-1; perhaps TRBD1 as D (6 bases). There are 15 residues in the CDR3. V was shortened by 4 bases and J by 6 bases, with 17 bases between the two germline ends. Germline V gives CDR1 SGHNT, CDR2 YYREEE (reference sequence). The CDR3 region is CASSLTGFWVNEQFF. The CDR3 DNA is TGTGCCAGCAGCCTTACAGGGTTCTGGGTCAATGAGCAGTTCTTC.

This chain connects TRBV5-1 to TRBJ1-2, with 10 bases lining up with TRBD1. The CDR3 consists of 15 residues. The germline gives CDR1 SGHRS, CDR2 YFSETQ. With 0 bases clipped from V and 6 bases from J, the junction kept 5 bases outside the gene matches. The CDR3 region is CASSLGGQGMNGYTF. Written as DNA, the CDR3 is TGCGCCAGCAGCTTGGGGGGACAGGGGATGAATGGCTACACCTTC. Full variable domain (remainder filled in from reference TRBV5-1 and TRBJ1-2): KAGVTQTPRYLIKTRGQQVTLSCSPISGHRSVSWYQQTPGQGLQFLFEYFSETQRNKGNFPGRFSGRQFSNSRSEMNVSTLELGDSALYLCASSLGGQGMNGYTFGSGTRLTVV.

This chain joins TRBV15 and TRBJ1-6; 9 nucleotides agree with TRBD1. The CDR3 totals 15 residues. Germline V gene sequence: CDR1 LNHNV, CDR2 YYDKDF (reference sequence). J lost 2 bases, V lost 7 bases, and 3 bases had no gene match. The CDR3 region has the DNA TGTGCCACCACGGACAGGGGTCCCTATAATTCACCCCTCCACTTT. Amino acids: CATTDRGPYNSPLHF.

V usage is TRBV28 and J usage is TRBJ1-5; a weak D match, TRBD1 (5 bases). Trimming took 6 bases from V and 7 from J, leaving 19 bases between them. The CDR3 covers 15 residues. Germline V lookup: CDR1 MDHEN, CDR2 SYDVKM. CDR3 nucleotides: TGTGCCAGCAGGACCTCCGGACAAGCGGGCCAGCCCCAGCATTTT. This sequence encodes CASRTSGQAGQPQHF.

This clone was detected only a few times. The chain links TRBV4-2 to TRBJ2-1, with 10 bases lining up with TRBD2. Germline V gene data show CDR1 as LGHNA and CDR2 as YNFKEQ. Unmatched junction bases numbered 7, after V lost 1 base and J lost 4 bases. This CDR3 is 17 amino acids long. The CDR3 DNA follows: TGTGCCAGCAGCCAAGGGGCTAGCGGGGGTGATTACAATGAGCAGTTCTTC. As protein: CASSQGASGGDYNEQFF.

The chain joins TRBV5-4 to TRBJ1-2, with a possible D match to TRBD1 (5 bases). Germline V gives CDR1 SGHNT, CDR2 YYREEE (reference sequence). The CDR3 has 15 amino acids. Trimming shortened V by 3 bases and J by 5 bases, and 17 bases separated the two germline ends. CDR3 nucleotide sequence: TGTGCCAGCAGCTCCGATTCGACAGCCCCTTATGGCTACACCTTC. Amino acid sequence: CASSSDSTAPYGYTF.

This clone was observed a handful of times. V usage is TRBV7-9 and J usage is TRBJ2-6; D is undetermined. The CDR3 spans 16 residues. The germline V and J ends were trimmed by 4 bases and 1 base, with 11 bases remaining between them. Germline-derived CDR1 and CDR2 are SEHNR and FQNEAQ (reference sequence). The CDR3, as DNA: TGTGCCAGCAGCTATTCCTTCAGTTCTGGGGCCAACGTCCTGACTTTC. Translated, it gives CASSYSFSSGANVLTF.

The rearrangement joins TRBV6-5 to TRBJ2-2; a possible D gene is TRBD2 (5 bases). The length of the CDR3 is 14 residues. Between the trimmed V and J ends, which lost 0 bases and 7 bases, there was a span of 9 bases. Germline V lookup: CDR1 MNHEY, CDR2 SVGAGI. As DNA, the CDR3 is TGTGCCAGCAGTTACTCCGGCGGGTTCGGGGAGCTGTTTTTT. It translates to CASSYSGGFGELFF.

The chain recombines TRBV4-2 with TRBJ2-1; TRBD2 is a possible D gene (5 bases). The CDR3 covers 19 residues. Trimming stripped 0 bases from V and 5 bases from J, with 23 bases between. Germline CDR1 is LGHNA and CDR2 is YNFKEQ. CDR3 protein: CASSQETRLAISGNNEQFF. The CDR3 nucleotides are TGTGCCAGCAGCCAAGAAACACGGCTAGCAATCAGTGGTAACAATGAGCAGTTCTTC.

This clone was observed a handful of times. The gene calls are TRBV19 and TRBJ1-5; 9 bases agree with TRBD1. Losses at the gene ends were 10 bases for V and 5 bases for J; bases not matched to a gene: 15. CDR1 and CDR2 (germline): LNHDA, SQIVND (reference sequence). The CDR3 loop spans 16 amino acids. CDR3 residues: CATQVGNRGRDQPQHF. CDR3 DNA: TGTGCCACCCAAGTGGGTAACAGGGGGCGCGATCAGCCCCAGCATTTT.

This clone was recorded only once. The V and J genes are TRBV11-3 and TRBJ1-6, with unresolved D. The CDR3 totals 13 residues. V was pared by 3 bases and J by 17 bases, with 17 bases between. The germline CDR1 and CDR2 sequences are SGHNT and YENEEA. The CDR3, as DNA: TGTGCCAGCAGCTTTCCTCGGGAACCCACAGTCCACTTT. Its translation: CASSFPREPTVHF.

This chain joins TRBV6-1 and TRBJ1-6; possibly TRBD1 for D (6 bases). In germline, CDR1 is MNHNS, CDR2 SASEGT. This CDR3 has 15 residues. The germline V and J ends were trimmed by 6 bases and 7 bases, with 16 bases remaining between them. The CDR3 nucleotides read TGTGCCAGCAGGGGGAGGGGGTTCCCGAATTCACCCCTCCACTTT. Protein product: CASRGRGFPNSPLHF.

This clone was seen only a few times. The chain employs TRBV2 and TRBJ1-5, with 10 bases identical to TRBD1. Germline values: CDR1 SNHLY, CDR2 FYNNEI. This CDR3 has 16 residues. Unmatched junction bases numbered 1, after V lost 0 bases and J lost 2 bases. CDR3: CASSEATGGGNQPQHF. DNA for the CDR3: TGTGCCAGCAGTGAAGCGACAGGGGGCGGCAATCAGCCCCAGCATTTT. Full variable domain (rest looked up from reference TRBV2 and TRBJ1-5): EPEVTQTPSHQVTQMGQEVILRCVPISNHLYFYWYRQILGQKVEFLVSFYNNEISEKSEIFDDQFSVERPDGSNFTLKIRSTKLEDSAMYFCASSEATGGGNQPQHFGDGTRLSIL.

CDR3 sequence: CASTFGGGPNNEQFF. In nucleotides, the CDR3 is TGTGCCAGCACCTTCGGGGGGGGTCCGAACAATGAGCAGTTCTTC. The chain recombines TRBV9 with TRBJ2-1; TRBD2 aligns across 8 bases. The CDR3 consists of 15 residues. Germline CDR1 reads SGDLS; CDR2 reads YYNGEE. V trimming: 6 bases; J trimming: 5 bases; junction bases outside the gene matches: 10.

V is TRBV5-1 and J is TRBJ1-3; 7 bases line up with TRBD1. Unmatched junction bases numbered 16, after V lost 3 bases and J lost 4 bases. The CDR3 runs 18 residues. Looked up from germline, CDR1 is SGHRS and CDR2 is YFSETQ. CDR3 sequence reads: CASSYGSVPTGSGNTIYF. The DNA of the CDR3 is TGCGCCAGCAGCTACGGGTCGGTCCCGACAGGGTCAGGAAACACCATATATTTT.

The chain links TRBV15 to TRBJ1-2; possibly TRBD1 for D (6 bases). The CDR3 is 13 amino acids. Looked up from germline, CDR1 is LNHNV and CDR2 is YYDKDF (reference sequence). Trimming stripped 6 bases from V and 8 bases from J, with 16 bases between. The CDR3 is CATRVGGARGYTF. CDR3 DNA sequence: TGTGCCACCAGAGTGGGGGGGGCGCGAGGCTACACCTTC.

This clone came up a few times. This sequence joins TRBV6-1 and TRBJ2-7, with a tentative D call TRBD2 (6 bases). This CDR3 is built from 15 residues. V was pared by 5 bases and J by 3 bases, with 17 bases between. Germline-derived CDR1 and CDR2 are MNHNS and SASEGT. CDR3 DNA sequence: TGTGCCAGCAGTACCGCCCTCGGGGAGGTCTACGAGCAGTACTTC. This sequence encodes CASSTALGEVYEQYF.

The V gene is TRBV19, the J gene TRBJ1-5; TRBD1 matches at 8 bases. V was pared by 10 bases and J by 6 bases, with 11 bases of the junction left unmatched. The V gene's germline CDR1 is LNHDA and CDR2 SQIVND (reference sequence). CDR3 size: 14 residues. The DNA for the CDR3 is TGTGCCACAGCAGGGGGCTTCATTGGTCAGCCCCAGCATTTT. This sequence encodes CATAGGFIGQPQHF.